This is a list of T cell receptor beta chains from one sample in a study of T cells after yellow fever vaccination. A single record per CDR3 protein comes from TCRdb applying MiXCR to the 5' RACE reads. Of 350,000 or so distinct CDR3 sequences in the sample, roughly 8% were seen once. Sequencing used PBMCs, obtained more than 40 days after the first yellow fever vaccination. The receptors stem from a man aged 18 to 35 who received the YFV17D yellow fever vaccine. Both conserved end residues are part of each CDR3. Fields, in order: D gene, J gene, clone size, V gene, CDR3 protein, CDR3 DNA. D genes are given only for firm matches. A clone size is listed for some rows: how often the clone was seen (once, few, many), or a class if it is expanded.

NA TRBJ2-1 once TRBV4-1 CASSQEAGLGGNEQFF TGCGCCAGCAGCCAAGAGGCGGGCCTTGGAGGAAATGAGCAGTTCTTC
TRBD1 TRBJ1-1 many TRBV11-2 CASSLLDRAGGTEAFF TGTGCCAGCAGCTTACTGGACAGGGCGGGCGGCACTGAAGCTTTCTTT
TRBD2 TRBJ2-5 few TRBV20-1 CSASSGGAKETQYF TGCAGTGCCTCTAGCGGGGGGGCCAAGGAGACCCAGTACTTC
TRBD1 TRBJ2-2 few TRBV11-2 CASSSSYLGTGGTGELFF TGTGCCAGCAGCTCCTCCTATCTGGGGACAGGGGGGACCGGGGAGCTGTTTTTT
NA TRBJ1-5 few TRBV30 CAWSVMDQPQHF TGTGCCTGGAGTGTGATGGATCAGCCCCAGCATTTT
NA TRBJ2-3 few TRBV5-1 CASSGGISTDTQYF TGCGCCAGCAGTGGGGGTATTAGCACAGATACGCAGTATTTT
NA TRBJ2-6 NA TRBV20-1 CSARSGANVLTF TGCAGTGCTAGGTCCGGGGCCAACGTCCTGACTTTC
NA TRBJ1-2 few TRBV6-5 CASSYSQGQGNGYTF TGTGCCAGCAGTTACTCGCAGGGGCAAGGAAATGGCTACACCTTC
NA TRBJ2-7 many TRBV7-2 CASSMDSLSYEQYF TGTGCCAGCAGCATGGACAGCCTCTCCTACGAGCAGTACTTC
TRBD1 TRBJ2-7 few TRBV5-6 CASSPGQERYEQYF TGTGCCAGCAGCCCGGGACAGGAAAGATACGAGCAGTACTTC
TRBD1 TRBJ1-5 few TRBV9 CASSVTGGNQPQHF TGTGCCAGCAGCGTGACAGGGGGCAATCAGCCCCAGCATTTT
NA TRBJ1-1 NA TRBV9 CASSSEAGIFSTEAFF TGTGCCAGCAGCTCCGAAGCAGGGATATTCAGCACTGAAGCTTTCTTT
NA TRBJ1-1 NA TRBV20-1 CSACRGGVNTEAFF TGCAGTGCTTGCAGGGGAGGTGTGAACACTGAAGCTTTCTTT
NA TRBJ1-4 NA TRBV27 CASSLGPGGEKLFF TGTGCCAGCAGTTTAGGCCCCGGAGGGGAAAAACTGTTTTTT
NA TRBJ1-1 NA TRBV7-8 CASSLVGPTNTEAFF TGTGCCAGCAGCTTAGTAGGACCGACGAACACTGAAGCTTTCTTT
NA TRBJ2-2 many TRBV9 CASSPRTVGLFF TGTGCCAGCAGCCCACGGACCGTCGGGCTGTTTTTT
NA TRBJ2-1 NA TRBV24-1 CATSDRTNEQFF TGTGCCACCAGTGACAGGACCAATGAGCAGTTCTTC
NA TRBJ2-2 NA TRBV18 CASSPPGETGELFF TGTGCCAGCTCACCACCAGGGGAGACCGGGGAGCTGTTTTTT
TRBD1 TRBJ2-4 NA TRBV6-2/TRBV6-3 CASSYSLGQGTFAKNIQYF TGTGCCAGCAGTTACTCTCTAGGACAGGGGACCTTCGCCAAAAACATTCAGTACTTC
NA TRBJ2-7 NA TRBV9 CASSVGPSSYEQYF TGTGCCAGCAGCGTAGGTCCGTCCTCCTACGAGCAGTACTTC
NA TRBJ2-3 NA TRBV12-3/TRBV12-4 CASSLTQASTDTQYF TGTGCCAGCAGTTTGACTCAAGCTAGCACAGATACGCAGTATTTT
NA TRBJ1-1 many TRBV20-1 CSAIETNTEAFF TGCAGTGCTATAGAGACGAACACTGAAGCTTTCTTT
NA TRBJ1-6 NA TRBV5-1 CASSLDGARNSPLHF TGCGCCAGCAGCTTGGACGGGGCGAGAAACTCACCCCTCCACTTT
TRBD1 TRBJ1-4 NA TRBV18 CASSPTGVWEKLFF TGTGCCAGCTCACCGACAGGGGTTTGGGAAAAACTGTTTTTT
NA TRBJ1-2 NA TRBV5-6 CASSYPGSDYGYTF TGTGCCAGCAGCTACCCCGGATCTGACTATGGCTACACCTTC
TRBD1 TRBJ2-5 NA TRBV7-8 CASSPQGSQETQYF TGTGCCAGCAGCCCACAGGGGTCCCAAGAGACCCAGTACTTC
NA TRBJ2-6 once TRBV7-2 CAISARRANVLTF TGTGCCATCAGCGCGAGACGAGCCAACGTCCTGACTTTC